This T cell receptor (beta chain) was recorded in a study of shared clonotypes between healthy human individuals. Worth noting for this clone: The antigen is not known.

The J segment lost 2 bases and the V segment lost 7 bases, leaving 7 bases of the junction unmatched. The germline CDR1 and CDR2 sequences are ENHRY and SYGVKD. The CDR3 is 15 amino acids. Study-wide points: The genetic and exposure-history diversity represented was limited by few donors. Naive subsets usually exceeded memory subsets in estimated richness. Generation of non-shared clonotypes was less probable than generation of clonotypes shared by all four donors.

The CD4+ fraction was divided into a CD45RA+ naive subset and a CD45RA-negative memory subset. Data came from immunoSEQ multiplex PCR; TCRdb stores just in-frame clones and leaves some out. Among approximately 1,500,000 clones listed, roughly 96% were seen once. The chain is built from TRBV10-3 and TRBJ2-1, with 8 bases matching TRBD2. The clonotype comes from a man younger than 45 in good health. Sequencing was performed on naive CD4+ T cells sorted from blood. Sample subset: CD45RA+ positively selected. The CDR3: CAIKLTSGPYNEQFF. CDR3 nucleotide sequence: TGTGCCATCAAACTTACTAGCGGCCCCTACAATGAGCAGTTCTTC.